This T cell receptor beta chain emerged from a study of shared clonotypes between healthy human individuals. This clone was seen only a few times. V was pared by 9 bases and J by 1 base, with 13 bases between. Germline CDR1 and CDR2: LGHNA and YSLEER. The CDR3 sequence is 13 residues long. TCRdb's copy holds only in-frame clones and misses some; the assay was immunoSEQ multiplex PCR. In the table there are hundreds of thousands of clones, approximately 74% of which are singletons. The origin of this receptor is a man between 25 and 39 years old in good health. The sequencing sample was made of memory CD4+ T cells sorted from blood. Subset denoted: CD45RA-negative fraction. This chain links TRBV4-3 with TRBJ2-7; D ambiguous. The DNA for the CDR3 is TGCGCCAGTAGCATCTTTGGGTCCTACGAGCAGTACTTC. This codes for CASSIFGSYEQYF.